The next 27 T cell receptor beta chains were all read from a single sample in a study of brain T cells in children with intractable seizures. Sequencing used immunoSEQ multiplex PCR; TCRdb keeps in-frame clones, though not all of them. The profile shows about 340,000 clones, over 90% of them singletons. Time point in this sample: blood from clinic visit 5 months post-surgery; TSC patient then seizure free. Sequences were derived from peripheral blood, sampled less than 6 months after surgery. These receptors all stem from a boy in the first two years of life with tuberous sclerosis and intractable seizures.

The genes are TRBV4-1 and TRBJ1-5; D perhaps matches TRBD1 (5 bases). The V end lost 0 bases, the J end lost 0 bases, and 12 bases lay between the germline ends. In germline, CDR1 is MGHRA, CDR2 YSYEKL. CDR3 length: 17 residues. The CDR3 reads CASSQDPRGTSNQPQHF. The CDR3 DNA follows: TGCGCCAGCAGCCAAGATCCCCGGGGCACTAGCAATCAGCCCCAGCATTTT.

The chain joins TRBV2 to TRBJ2-3; 12 nucleotides match TRBD2. Trimming removed 7 bases from V and 7 bases from J; junction bases left unmatched: 12. This CDR3 has 16 amino acids. CDR1 is SNHLY, CDR2 FYNNEI, per germline. CDR3 amino acids: CASTDTLAGGRNTQYF. The CDR3 DNA is TGTGCCAGCACCGACACGCTAGCGGGGGGGCGGAATACGCAGTATTTT.

The chain uses TRBV4-1 and TRBJ2-7; D gene ambiguous. V dropped 1 base and J dropped 6 bases, with 13 bases sitting between them. Germline values: CDR1 MGHRA, CDR2 YSYEKL. The CDR3 loop spans 14 amino acids. The CDR3 DNA follows: TGCGCCAGCAGCCAAGGGGCGCCTATGGGCGAGCAGTACTTC. It translates to CASSQGAPMGEQYF.

This chain links TRBV3-1 (or the pseudogene TRBV3-2) with TRBJ1-2; D ambiguous. The CDR3 covers 16 residues. Deletions cut 0 bases from V and 3 bases from J, with 14 bases between. CDR1 LGHDT and CDR2 YNNKEL come from the germline V gene (reference sequence). The CDR3 DNA reads as TGTGCCAGCAGCCAAGACCCCCGGCTGAGAGACTATGGCTACACCTTC. Amino acid sequence: CASSQDPRLRDYGYTF.

The rearrangement uses TRBV2 and TRBJ1-1, with D hard to call. CDR1 is SNHLY, CDR2 FYNNEI, per germline. This CDR3 is 12 amino acids long. V was pared by 8 bases and J by 0 bases, with 7 bases between. The CDR3 region has the DNA TGTGCCAGCGACGGATTGAACACTGAAGCTTTCTTT. This translates into CASDGLNTEAFF.

The chain carries TRBV9 and TRBJ2-3; 11 bases line up with TRBD2. The junction had 3 bases not matched to a gene; V was cut back by 0 bases and J by 3 bases. The germline V gene encodes CDR1 SGDLS and CDR2 YYNGEE. CDR3 length: 16 residues. The CDR3 loop is CASSVGGTSGTDTQYF. For the CDR3, the DNA is TGTGCCAGCAGCGTAGGGGGGACTAGCGGAACAGATACGCAGTATTTT.

The CDR3 bases are TGTGCCAGCAGCTACCGACAGATAGCCTACGAGCAGTACTTC. Protein: CASSYRQIAYEQYF. The chain combines TRBV5-8 with TRBJ2-7; TRBD1 might be the D (5 bases). There are 14 residues in the CDR3. V was pared by 3 bases and J by 2 bases, with 12 bases between. The V gene's germline CDR1 is SGHTS and CDR2 YDEGEE.

The V gene is TRBV10-1, the J gene TRBJ2-2; no clear D. Germline V lookup: CDR1 WNHNN, CDR2 SYGVQD (reference sequence). The CDR3 is 14 amino acids. The V and J ends lost 3 bases and 0 bases respectively, with 5 bases between them. CDR3 region: CASSESPNTGELFF. Written as DNA, the CDR3 is TGCGCCAGCAGTGAATCGCCGAACACCGGGGAGCTGTTTTTT.

V and J are TRBV19 and TRBJ1-5, with 7 nucleotides matching TRBD1. J lost 2 bases, V lost 6 bases, and 7 bases had no gene match. Germline values: CDR1 LNHDA, CDR2 SQIVND (reference sequence). The CDR3 contains 15 residues. CDR3 sequence reads: CASRPDREGNQPQHF. The CDR3 coding sequence is TGTGCCAGTAGACCTGACAGGGAAGGCAATCAGCCCCAGCATTTT.

The V call is TRBV28, the J call TRBJ2-7; D is ambiguous. V lost 5 bases, J lost 2 bases, and 7 bases lay in between. Looked up from germline, CDR1 is MDHEN and CDR2 is SYDVKM. The CDR3 extends over 12 amino acids. CDR3 in DNA: TGTGCCAGCAGTCCCTTACCCTACGAGCAGTACTTC. Translating gives CASSPLPYEQYF.

This chain connects TRBV30 to TRBJ2-1; D remains unclear. This CDR3 contains 14 residues. Per the germline V gene, CDR1 is GTSNPN and CDR2 is SVGIG (reference sequence). Trimming shortened V by 2 bases and J by 3 bases, and 11 bases separated the two germline ends. CDR3 coding DNA: TGTGCCTGGAGTACCTGGGCCCTCTACAATGAGCAGTTCTTC. Amino acid sequence: CAWSTWALYNEQFF.

The chain is built from TRBV29-1 and TRBJ1-5; 7 bases match TRBD1. Germline CDR1 and CDR2: SQVTM and ANQGSEA. J was trimmed by 7 bases and V by 4 bases; bases with no gene match: 10. The CDR3 is 14 residues long. The CDR3 reads CSVVSGAGGQPQHF. The DNA for the CDR3 is TGCAGCGTTGTATCAGGGGCAGGGGGGCAGCCCCAGCATTTT.

This chain joins TRBV18 and TRBJ2-1; D call uncertain. The CDR3 consists of 14 residues. Germline V gives CDR1 KGHSH, CDR2 LQKENI. The V end lost 2 bases, the J end lost 8 bases, and 13 bases lay between the germline ends. Written as DNA, the CDR3 is TGTGCCAGCTCACCAGTTACACGGGTTGATGAGCAGTTCTTC. It translates to CASSPVTRVDEQFF.

The J gene is TRBJ2-5, the V gene TRBV10-3; D remains ambiguous. The CDR3 has 14 amino acids. Trimming took 3 bases from V and 4 from J, leaving 12 bases between them. Looked up from germline, CDR1 is ENHRY and CDR2 is SYGVKD. CDR3 region: CAISDDRPGETQYF. Here the CDR3 DNA reads TGTGCCATCAGTGACGACCGCCCCGGAGAGACCCAGTACTTC.

The chain recombines TRBV9 with TRBJ1-6; TRBD1 matches 7 bases. The length of the CDR3 is 16 residues. V dropped 0 bases and J dropped 5; count of bases not matched to a gene: 5. CDR1 and CDR2 from the germline V gene are SGDLS and YYNGEE. CDR3 sequence (DNA): TGTGCCAGCAGCGTAGTAGGGGGCGCGGATAATTCACCCCTCCACTTT. Protein product: CASSVVGGADNSPLHF.

The chain links TRBV21-1 to TRBJ1-3; TRBD1 was called by the table and not checked on the DNA. TRBV21-1 constitutes a pseudogene. CDR3 length: 17 residues. CDR3 in amino acids: CASSKVRQLTSGNTIYF. CDR3 nucleotide sequence: TGTGCCAGCAGCAAAGTACGACAACTTACCTCTGGAAACACCATATATTTT.

In its sample, this clone was seen once. The chain has TRBV5-1 and TRBJ1-1; tentative D call: TRBD1 (6 bases). V was pared by 2 bases and J by 0 bases, with 8 bases between. Germline V gene sequence: CDR1 SGHRS, CDR2 YFSETQ. The CDR3 length is 14 residues. The CDR3 loop is CASSFQGLNTEAFF. The CDR3 DNA sequence: TGCGCCAGCAGCTTTCAGGGGTTGAACACTGAAGCTTTCTTT.

The chain couples TRBV14 to TRBJ1-1; D is uncertain. CDR3 length: 12 amino acids. V lost 3 bases to trimming and J lost 3 bases, with 5 bases between them. Germline V gene sequence: CDR1 SGHDN, CDR2 FVKESK. DNA for the CDR3: TGTGCCAGCAGCCACCGGGACACTGAAGCTTTCTTT. Amino acids: CASSHRDTEAFF.

The chain combines TRBV29-1 with TRBJ1-1, with 8 bases lining up with TRBD1. The CDR3 is 14 residues long. Germline trimming cut 8 bases from V and 1 base from J; bases unmatched to any gene: 9. Looked up from germline, CDR1 is SQVTM and CDR2 is ANQGSEA. The CDR3 region has the DNA TGCAGCTTCGACAGGGGTTTGAGGAACACTGAAGCTTTCTTT. Its translation: CSFDRGLRNTEAFF.

The V call is TRBV9, the J call TRBJ2-3; no reliable D call. The CDR3 loop spans 16 amino acids. In germline, CDR1 is SGDLS, CDR2 YYNGEE. Between the trimmed V and J ends, which lost 4 bases and 4 bases, there was a span of 19 bases. CDR3 residues: CASSPHPAMASDTQYF. In DNA form, the CDR3 reads TGTGCCAGCAGCCCCCATCCAGCGATGGCCTCAGATACGCAGTATTTT.

This chain joins TRBV6-6 and TRBJ1-4; D ambiguous. Germline assignment: CDR1 MNHNY and CDR2 SVGAGI (reference sequence). Between the trimmed V and J ends, which lost 0 bases and 0 bases, there was a span of 5 bases. The CDR3 has 15 amino acids. The CDR3 DNA reads as TGTGCCAGCAGTTACTCTACAGCAACTAATGAAAAACTGTTTTTT. Translation gives CASSYSTATNEKLFF.

This chain uses TRBV4-1 with TRBJ2-7; 7 positions agree with TRBD2. The CDR3 has 15 amino acids. J gave up 0 bases and V 3 bases, and 5 bases lay outside the gene matches. Germline V gene sequence: CDR1 MGHRA, CDR2 YSYEKL. The CDR3 reads CASSQRTSDSYEQYF. The CDR3 DNA reads as TGCGCCAGCAGCCAGCGAACTAGCGACTCCTACGAGCAGTACTTC.

V and J are TRBV19 and TRBJ1-1; TRBD1 agrees at 7 bases. CDR3 length equals 14 residues. Germline loops: CDR1 LNHDA, CDR2 SQIVND (reference sequence). With V trimmed by 6 bases and J by 5 bases, 9 bases remained unmatched. The DNA for the CDR3 is TGTGCCAGTAGGAGGGACAGCCGGGAGACTGAAGCTTTCTTT. It yields the protein CASRRDSRETEAFF.

On this clone itself: The same CDR3 can be traced to other DNA sequences in this sample. This rearrangement joins TRBV7-3 to TRBJ2-2; D ambiguous. The CDR3 totals 13 residues. Trimming removed 3 bases from V and 1 base from J, with 3 bases in between. Germline assignment: CDR1 SGHTA and CDR2 FQGTGA. The CDR3 spells CASSFGNTGELFF. In DNA form, the CDR3 reads TGTGCCAGCAGCTTTGGGAACACCGGGGAGCTGTTTTTT. The full variable domain, with the rest looked up from reference TRBV7-3 and TRBJ2-2, is GAGVSQTPSNKVTEKGKYVELRCDPISGHTALYWYRQSLGQGPEFLIYFQGTGAADDSGLPNDRFFAVRPEGSVSTLKIQRTERGDSAVYLCASSFGNTGELFFGEGSRLTVL.

The chain uses TRBV2 and TRBJ2-5; D perhaps matches TRBD1 (6 bases). Germline lookup yields CDR1 SNHLY and CDR2 FYNNEI. The CDR3 is made up of 12 amino acids. Trimming took off 2 bases at V and 5 bases at J, with 6 bases between the two ends. DNA of the CDR3: TGTGCCAGCAGTGAAAGGGGGGAGACCCAGTACTTC. Its protein is CASSERGETQYF.

The chain is built from TRBV5-1 and TRBJ2-1, with 7 bases lining up with TRBD1. V gave up 0 bases and J gave up 6 bases; unmatched junction bases: 3. The CDR3 is 14 amino acids. Germline V gene lookup returns CDR1 SGHRS and CDR2 YFSETQ. For the CDR3, the DNA is TGCGCCAGCAGCTTGGGACAGGGCGGCAATGAGCAGTTCTTC. It codes for CASSLGQGGNEQFF.

This chain's CDR3 is CAWMDRGYYNSPLHF. In DNA, the CDR3 is TGTGCCTGGATGGACAGGGGCTACTATAATTCACCCCTCCACTTT. The chain combines TRBV30 with TRBJ1-6; 9 positions match TRBD1. The CDR3 is 15 residues long. V was clipped by 4 bases and J by 3 bases; unmatched bases: 4. From germline, CDR1 is GTSNPN and CDR2 SVGIG (reference sequence).